Listed below are T cell receptor beta chains from one sample, sequenced in a study of blood T cell repertoires in COVID-19. Generated by immunoSEQ multiplex PCR, the TCRdb table keeps only in-frame clones and is missing some. Here the sample spans about 73,000 clones, 82% being singletons. The sample taken for sequencing was peripheral blood. These TCRs come from a woman aged 60-70 years with acute or convalescent COVID-19. Each CDR3 is given with its conserved first and last residue. The D gene is left open where the match is weak. The size entry is marked missing in some rows and otherwise reads once, few, many or a size class.

CDR3 DNA: TGCAGTGCCAGGACAGGGTATGGCTACACCTTC; CDR3 protein: CSARTGYGYTF; D gene: TRBD1; CDR3 length: 11; clone size: NA; J gene: TRBJ1-2; V gene: TRBV20-1
CDR3 DNA: TGTGCCAGCAGACCCGTACAGGGGTACGAGCAGTACTTC; CDR3 protein: CASRPVQGYEQYF; D gene: TRBD1; CDR3 length: 13; clone size: NA; J gene: TRBJ2-7; V gene: TRBV28
CDR3 DNA: TGTGCCTGGAGTGTAAGCCGCTTGGACAGTAGGACAAAGTATGGCTACACCTTC; CDR3 protein: CAWSVSRLDSRTKYGYTF; D gene: NA; CDR3 length: 18; clone size: NA; J gene: TRBJ1-2; V gene: TRBV30
CDR3 DNA: TGTGCTAGTGCCTACGAAGGACAGGCCTACTCTGGAAACACCATATATTTT; CDR3 protein: CASAYEGQAYSGNTIYF; D gene: TRBD1; CDR3 length: 17; clone size: few; J gene: TRBJ1-3; V gene: TRBV12-5
CDR3 DNA: TGCGCCAGCAGCCCTACCCTAGCGGGGGGGGCAGATACGCAGTATTTT; CDR3 protein: CASSPTLAGGADTQYF; D gene: TRBD2; CDR3 length: 16; clone size: NA; J gene: TRBJ2-3; V gene: TRBV5-1
CDR3 DNA: TGCAGTGCTAGTCCCAGGGACAGGCAGTACTTC; CDR3 protein: CSASPRDRQYF; D gene: TRBD1; CDR3 length: 11; clone size: NA; J gene: TRBJ2-4; V gene: TRBV20-1
CDR3 DNA: TGCAGCGTTGAAGGAGGGAATCAAGGTAACTGGCTCACTGAAGCTTTCTTT; CDR3 protein: CSVEGGNQGNWLTEAFF; D gene: NA; CDR3 length: 17; clone size: NA; J gene: TRBJ1-1; V gene: TRBV29-1
CDR3 DNA: TGTGCCTGGAGTGTACAGGGAAACACTGAAGCTTTCTTT; CDR3 protein: CAWSVQGNTEAFF; D gene: NA; CDR3 length: 13; clone size: NA; J gene: TRBJ1-1; V gene: TRBV30
CDR3 DNA: TGTGCCAGCAGGGGGACAGCGACTAGCAATCAGCCCCAGCATTTT; CDR3 protein: CASRGTATSNQPQHF; D gene: TRBD1; CDR3 length: 15; clone size: NA; J gene: TRBJ1-5; V gene: TRBV2
CDR3 DNA: TGTGCCAGCAGTCTGAGGGGGCGGTCCTACGAGCAGTACTTC; CDR3 protein: CASSLRGRSYEQYF; D gene: TRBD1; CDR3 length: 14; clone size: NA; J gene: TRBJ2-7; V gene: TRBV27
CDR3 DNA: TGTGCCACCAGTGACAGCGGGCTCGACTATGGCTACACCTTC; CDR3 protein: CATSDSGLDYGYTF; D gene: NA; CDR3 length: 14; clone size: few; J gene: TRBJ1-2; V gene: TRBV24-1
CDR3 DNA: TGTGCCAGCTCACCTCCAGACAGTGAAAAACTGTTTTTT; CDR3 protein: CASSPPDSEKLFF; D gene: NA; CDR3 length: 13; clone size: NA; J gene: TRBJ1-4; V gene: TRBV18
CDR3 DNA: TGTGCCAGTAGTACCGGACAGGGATACTATGGCTACACCTTC; CDR3 protein: CASSTGQGYYGYTF; D gene: TRBD1; CDR3 length: 14; clone size: NA; J gene: TRBJ1-2; V gene: TRBV19
CDR3 DNA: TGTGCCAGCAGCTTAGCTGGGGGGGTGAACACTGAAGCTTTCTTT; CDR3 protein: CASSLAGGVNTEAFF; D gene: NA; CDR3 length: 15; clone size: NA; J gene: TRBJ1-1; V gene: TRBV7-8
CDR3 DNA: TGTGCCAGCAGCGTAGGTGGGGGGGGGTCTGGAAACACCATATATTTT; CDR3 protein: CASSVGGGGSGNTIYF; D gene: NA; CDR3 length: 16; clone size: NA; J gene: TRBJ1-3; V gene: TRBV9
CDR3 DNA: TGCGCCAGCAGCTTTTACAGGGGCCTTATGAACACTGAAGCTTTCTTT; CDR3 protein: CASSFYRGLMNTEAFF; D gene: TRBD1; CDR3 length: 16; clone size: NA; J gene: TRBJ1-1; V gene: TRBV5-1
CDR3 DNA: TGCGCCAGCAGCTTCGGGGGGGTTACCGTAGGCGTTGGCTACACCTTC; CDR3 protein: CASSFGGVTVGVGYTF; D gene: NA; CDR3 length: 16; clone size: NA; J gene: TRBJ1-2; V gene: TRBV5-1
CDR3 DNA: TGTGCCAGCAGTTACACCTGGGAGTTATCTGGAAACACCATATATTTT; CDR3 protein: CASSYTWELSGNTIYF; D gene: NA; CDR3 length: 16; clone size: few; J gene: TRBJ1-3; V gene: TRBV6-5
CDR3 DNA: TGTGCCAGCAGCCAGGGACTTCTACTCACAGATACGCAGTATTTT; CDR3 protein: CASSQGLLLTDTQYF; D gene: NA; CDR3 length: 15; clone size: NA; J gene: TRBJ2-3; V gene: TRBV7-2
CDR3 DNA: TGTGCCAGTAGTATTCGAGGACTTTTGAGCTCCTATAATTCACCCCTCCACTTT; CDR3 protein: CASSIRGLLSSYNSPLHF; D gene: NA; CDR3 length: 18; clone size: NA; J gene: TRBJ1-6; V gene: TRBV19
CDR3 DNA: TGTGCCAGCAGCTATCGGACAGGGCAAGAGACCCAGTACTTC; CDR3 protein: CASSYRTGQETQYF; D gene: TRBD1; CDR3 length: 14; clone size: few; J gene: TRBJ2-5; V gene: TRBV7-2
CDR3 DNA: TGTGCCAGCAGTTTCGGTGTGCGGAACACTGAAGCTTTCTTT; CDR3 protein: CASSFGVRNTEAFF; D gene: NA; CDR3 length: 14; clone size: NA; J gene: TRBJ1-1; V gene: TRBV27
CDR3 DNA: TGTGCCAGCAGTGAAACTAAACAGGGCCCTAATGAAAAACTGTTTTTT; CDR3 protein: CASSETKQGPNEKLFF; D gene: NA; CDR3 length: 16; clone size: once; J gene: TRBJ1-4; V gene: TRBV6-1
CDR3 DNA: TGTGCCAGCTGTCGGACAGGAGCCTACAATGAGCAGTTCTTC; CDR3 protein: CASCRTGAYNEQFF; D gene: TRBD1; CDR3 length: 14; clone size: NA; J gene: TRBJ2-1; V gene: TRBV6-5
CDR3 DNA: TGTGCCAGCAGCTTCAAAGGGGACTCTAACTATGGCTACACCTTC; CDR3 protein: CASSFKGDSNYGYTF; D gene: NA; CDR3 length: 15; clone size: NA; J gene: TRBJ1-2; V gene: TRBV5-6
CDR3 DNA: TGTGCCAGCATCGGAATAGCGGGGGGAACAGATACGCAGTATTTT; CDR3 protein: CASIGIAGGTDTQYF; D gene: TRBD2; CDR3 length: 15; clone size: NA; J gene: TRBJ2-3; V gene: TRBV2
CDR3 DNA: TGTGCCAGTAGAGGGGTAGCTGTCAATGAGCAGTTCTTC; CDR3 protein: CASRGVAVNEQFF; D gene: NA; CDR3 length: 13; clone size: NA; J gene: TRBJ2-1; V gene: TRBV19
CDR3 DNA: TGTGCCACCAGTGATACAGTTTTCAGCTATGGCTACACCTTC; CDR3 protein: CATSDTVFSYGYTF; D gene: NA; CDR3 length: 14; clone size: NA; J gene: TRBJ1-2; V gene: TRBV24-1
CDR3 DNA: TGCGCCAGCAGCTTGGGCCAGGCAATCACTGAAGCTTTCTTT; CDR3 protein: CASSLGQAITEAFF; D gene: NA; CDR3 length: 14; clone size: NA; J gene: TRBJ1-1; V gene: TRBV5-1
CDR3 DNA: TGTGCCAGCAGCGACACATCGTCTAATGAAAAACTGTTTTTT; CDR3 protein: CASSDTSSNEKLFF; D gene: NA; CDR3 length: 14; clone size: NA; J gene: TRBJ1-4; V gene: TRBV2
CDR3 DNA: TGTGCCAGCAGCTTGATCTCCGGACAGGGTTCACCCCTCCACTTT; CDR3 protein: CASSLISGQGSPLHF; D gene: TRBD1; CDR3 length: 15; clone size: once; J gene: TRBJ1-6; V gene: TRBV5-5
CDR3 DNA: TGTGCCAGTATACGACAGGGGGGAATTAACTATGGCTACACCTTC; CDR3 protein: CASIRQGGINYGYTF; D gene: TRBD1; CDR3 length: 15; clone size: NA; J gene: TRBJ1-2; V gene: TRBV19
CDR3 DNA: TGTGCCAAGACTAGCGGGACCTACAATGAGCAGTTCTTC; CDR3 protein: CAKTSGTYNEQFF; D gene: TRBD2; CDR3 length: 13; clone size: NA; J gene: TRBJ2-1; V gene: TRBV30
CDR3 DNA: TGTGCCAGCAGAAGACAGGGAAGGTCCAATCAGCCCCAGCATTTT; CDR3 protein: CASRRQGRSNQPQHF; D gene: TRBD1; CDR3 length: 15; clone size: NA; J gene: TRBJ1-5; V gene: TRBV6-5
CDR3 DNA: TGTGCCAGCAGCCCCGGGACAGGGACCTACGAGCAGTACTTC; CDR3 protein: CASSPGTGTYEQYF; D gene: TRBD1; CDR3 length: 14; clone size: NA; J gene: TRBJ2-7; V gene: TRBV3-1/TRBV3-2
CDR3 DNA: TGTGCCAGCAGCCTTCGGACAGGCCGCTATAATTCACCCCTCCACTTT; CDR3 protein: CASSLRTGRYNSPLHF; D gene: TRBD1; CDR3 length: 16; clone size: NA; J gene: TRBJ1-6; V gene: TRBV13
CDR3 DNA: TGTGCCACCAGTGATTCGGACAGACCCTCCTACGAGCAGTACTTC; CDR3 protein: CATSDSDRPSYEQYF; D gene: NA; CDR3 length: 15; clone size: NA; J gene: TRBJ2-7; V gene: TRBV24-1
CDR3 DNA: TGTGCCAGCAGCCCCCCGGGGACAGATACGCAGTATTTT; CDR3 protein: CASSPPGTDTQYF; D gene: NA; CDR3 length: 13; clone size: NA; J gene: TRBJ2-3; V gene: TRBV12-3/TRBV12-4
CDR3 DNA: TGTGCCAGCAGCCGCCCAACCGGGACAGGGGGCGGCTACACCTTC; CDR3 protein: CASSRPTGTGGGYTF; D gene: TRBD1; CDR3 length: 15; clone size: NA; J gene: TRBJ1-2; V gene: TRBV5-6
CDR3 DNA: TGTGCCAGCAGCTTCGGCAGGGTCAGTACTGAAGCTTTCTTT; CDR3 protein: CASSFGRVSTEAFF; D gene: NA; CDR3 length: 14; clone size: NA; J gene: TRBJ1-1; V gene: TRBV7-2
CDR3 DNA: TGCGCCAGCCTAGGTTGGGACACTGAAGCTTTCTTT; CDR3 protein: CASLGWDTEAFF; D gene: NA; CDR3 length: 12; clone size: NA; J gene: TRBJ1-1; V gene: TRBV10-2
CDR3 DNA: TGCGCCAGCAGCAAAAAGACAGGGACCGGGGAGCTGTTTTTT; CDR3 protein: CASSKKTGTGELFF; D gene: TRBD1; CDR3 length: 14; clone size: few; J gene: TRBJ2-2; V gene: TRBV5-1
CDR3 DNA: TGTGCCATCAGTGGACGGTCGCGGACAGGTGAGATCCGCCAGTACTTC; CDR3 protein: CAISGRSRTGEIRQYF; D gene: TRBD1; CDR3 length: 16; clone size: NA; J gene: TRBJ2-7; V gene: TRBV10-3
CDR3 DNA: TGTGCCAGCAGTTTACTCGCAACTAATGAAAAACTGTTTTTT; CDR3 protein: CASSLLATNEKLFF; D gene: NA; CDR3 length: 14; clone size: NA; J gene: TRBJ1-4; V gene: TRBV27
CDR3 DNA: TGTGCCAGCAGCGTAACAGGGGGCTACGAGCAGTACTTC; CDR3 protein: CASSVTGGYEQYF; D gene: TRBD1; CDR3 length: 13; clone size: NA; J gene: TRBJ2-7; V gene: TRBV7-3
CDR3 DNA: TGTGCCAGCAGTCCGGGACAGGTCTATGGCTACACCTTC; CDR3 protein: CASSPGQVYGYTF; D gene: TRBD1; CDR3 length: 13; clone size: NA; J gene: TRBJ1-2; V gene: TRBV12-3/TRBV12-4
CDR3 DNA: TGTGCCAGTAGTCTGACAGGGGGCGGTAATTCACCCCTCCACTTT; CDR3 protein: CASSLTGGGNSPLHF; D gene: TRBD1; CDR3 length: 15; clone size: NA; J gene: TRBJ1-6; V gene: TRBV19
CDR3 DNA: TGTGCCAGCGGATTCGACAGCAGAGAAGCTTTCTTT; CDR3 protein: CASGFDSREAFF; D gene: NA; CDR3 length: 12; clone size: NA; J gene: TRBJ1-1; V gene: TRBV6-1
CDR3 DNA: TGTGCCACCAGCAGAGACTACAGGGGCTCACCCCTCCACTTT; CDR3 protein: CATSRDYRGSPLHF; D gene: TRBD1; CDR3 length: 14; clone size: NA; J gene: TRBJ1-6; V gene: TRBV15
CDR3 DNA: TGTGCCAGCAGCACACCCATGTACAGTCAAGAGACCCAGTACTTC; CDR3 protein: CASSTPMYSQETQYF; D gene: NA; CDR3 length: 15; clone size: NA; J gene: TRBJ2-5; V gene: TRBV11-2
CDR3 DNA: TGTGCCAGCTCACGGACTGGGGATAGCAATCAGCCCCAGCATTTT; CDR3 protein: CASSRTGDSNQPQHF; D gene: NA; CDR3 length: 15; clone size: NA; J gene: TRBJ1-5; V gene: TRBV18
CDR3 DNA: TGTGCCAGCAGCCAAGTCCGGGCAGGGGCTAAAGGGGATAATTCACCCCTCCACTTT; CDR3 protein: CASSQVRAGAKGDNSPLHF; D gene: NA; CDR3 length: 19; clone size: NA; J gene: TRBJ1-6; V gene: TRBV4-2
CDR3 DNA: TGTGCCAGCAGTTTAACGGGGAACACTGAAGCTTTCTTT; CDR3 protein: CASSLTGNTEAFF; D gene: NA; CDR3 length: 13; clone size: NA; J gene: TRBJ1-1; V gene: TRBV12-3/TRBV12-4
CDR3 DNA: TGTGCCAGCAGTCTCCAACTGGGACAGGGCGTGACACCCCTCCACTTT; CDR3 protein: CASSLQLGQGVTPLHF; D gene: TRBD1; CDR3 length: 16; clone size: once; J gene: TRBJ1-6; V gene: TRBV27
CDR3 DNA: TGCGCCAGCAGCTTGGTGGGAGGCTCTGGAAACACCATATATTTT; CDR3 protein: CASSLVGGSGNTIYF; D gene: NA; CDR3 length: 15; clone size: NA; J gene: TRBJ1-3; V gene: TRBV5-1
CDR3 DNA: TGTGCCAGCAGCTTAGGCCGGGACTACTCCGGCATCACCCAGTACTTC; CDR3 protein: CASSLGRDYSGITQYF; D gene: TRBD2; CDR3 length: 16; clone size: NA; J gene: TRBJ2-5; V gene: TRBV7-6
CDR3 DNA: TGTGCCAGCAGTGATCTCCAGGGGGCTGTCTATGGCTACACCTTC; CDR3 protein: CASSDLQGAVYGYTF; D gene: TRBD1; CDR3 length: 15; clone size: NA; J gene: TRBJ1-2; V gene: TRBV6-1
CDR3 DNA: TGTGCCAGCAGCCCCAGACCGGGACAGGGGGCGACGGGTGGCTACACCTTC; CDR3 protein: CASSPRPGQGATGGYTF; D gene: TRBD1; CDR3 length: 17; clone size: NA; J gene: TRBJ1-2; V gene: TRBV7-9
CDR3 DNA: TGTGCCAGCAGAATTTACTCTGGAAACACCATATATTTT; CDR3 protein: CASRIYSGNTIYF; D gene: NA; CDR3 length: 13; clone size: NA; J gene: TRBJ1-3; V gene: TRBV7-9
CDR3 DNA: TGTGCCAGCGGACAGGGGGCTTATGGCTACACCTTC; CDR3 protein: CASGQGAYGYTF; D gene: TRBD1; CDR3 length: 12; clone size: NA; J gene: TRBJ1-2; V gene: TRBV7-2